One and the same sample provided the 31 T cell receptor beta chains below, sequenced in a study of post-analysis software for immune sequencing data. Prepared libraries of TCR beta cDNA carried unique molecular identifiers. From the PCR reads, TCRdb called clonotypes with MiXCR, one entry per CDR3 protein. Of hundreds of thousands of distinct CDR3 sequences listed, approximately 59% were seen once; the top ten hold around 11%. Study-wide findings and caveats: The study found TRBV5-6, TRBV5-1 and TRBV20-1 among about five TRBV segments more frequent in patients than controls.

The antigens these receptors bind are not known. The sample comprised blood. Receptor source: a girl aged 2 to 9 with multiple sclerosis.

The V call is TRBV5-6, the J call TRBJ1-1; TRBD1 agrees at 7 bases. CDR3 length: 13 residues. Germline V gives CDR1 SGHDT, CDR2 YYEEEE. Unmatched junction bases numbered 7, after V lost 0 bases and J lost 11 bases. This chain's CDR3 is CASSLESAGGAFF. CDR3 in DNA: TGTGCCAGCAGCTTGGAGTCGGCAGGGGGGGCTTTCTTT.

This chain links TRBV20-1 with TRBJ2-1; 10 nucleotides agree with TRBD2. Germline CDR1 reads DFQATT; CDR2 reads SNEGSKA (reference sequence). The CDR3 consists of 16 residues. V dropped 6 bases and J dropped 12; count of bases not matched to a gene: 20. CDR3 coding DNA: TGCAGTGCCCACGCGGATGGGTCGTCTAGCGGGAGTCGGCAGTTCTTC. Protein sequence: CSAHADGSSSGSRQFF.

This sequence joins TRBV6-6 and TRBJ2-7; D might be TRBD1 or TRBD2, each matching 5 bases. The V gene lost 2 bases and the J gene lost 7 bases, with 12 bases spanning the gap. There are 13 residues in the CDR3. CDR1 is MNHNY and CDR2 is SVGAGI in the germline V gene (reference sequence). CDR3 in amino acids: CASSYGRGAEQYF. The CDR3 region has the DNA TGTGCCAGCAGTTACGGACGAGGGGCTGAGCAGTACTTC.

The chain has TRBV2 and TRBJ2-5, with D maybe TRBD1 (6 bases). TRBJ2-7 explains the end of the DNA better; the J call may be wrong. The length of the CDR3 is 15 residues. Germline V CDR1 and CDR2: SNHLY, FYNNEI. The CDR3, as DNA: TGTGCCAGCGCTGGGGGACAACCGATGTTCTACGAGCAGTACTTC. Amino acids: CASAGGQPMFYEQYF.

This clonotype appeared a few times. The chain combines TRBV6-5 with TRBJ1-5; maybe TRBD1 (6 bases). Trimming shortened V by 4 bases and J by 7 bases, and 11 bases separated the two germline ends. The CDR3 sequence is 13 residues long. Germline CDR1 MNHEY, CDR2 SVGAGI. The CDR3 region is CASSSSGVQPQHF. The CDR3 coding sequence is TGTGCCAGCAGTTCGTCAGGGGTACAGCCCCAGCATTTT.

This clonotype was detected a few times. This chain links TRBV19 with TRBJ1-2; D perhaps matches TRBD1 (5 bases). Trimming removed 4 bases at V and 5 bases at J, with 11 bases between. Germline V gene sequence: CDR1 LNHDA, CDR2 SQIVND (reference sequence). This CDR3 has 13 residues. The CDR3, as DNA: TGTGCCAGTAGTAAAGGGGCCCTTTATGGCTACACCTTC. Its protein is CASSKGALYGYTF.

The chain links TRBV4-3 to TRBJ1-4, with 10 positions matching TRBD1. V lost 4 bases to trimming and J lost 7 bases; unmatched junction nucleotides: 9. The germline CDR1 and CDR2 sequences are LGHNA and YSLEER. This CDR3 spans 16 amino acids. DNA of the CDR3: TGCGCCAGCAGCCCCACAGTCGGGGACAGGGGTGAAAAACTGTTTTTT. It is translated as CASSPTVGDRGEKLFF.

The V call is TRBV29-1, the J call TRBJ2-5; TRBD2 might be the D (6 bases). Germline V gene sequence: CDR1 SQVTM, CDR2 ANQGSEA. Trimming removed 3 bases at V and 1 base at J, with 9 bases between. The CDR3 covers 13 residues. The CDR3 loop reads CSVDASAQETQYF. The CDR3 nucleotides read TGCAGCGTTGATGCTAGCGCCCAAGAGACCCAGTACTTC.

J is TRBJ2-1 and V is TRBV3-1; TRBD1 aligns across 8 bases. The J segment lost 9 bases and the V segment lost 4 bases, leaving 2 bases of the junction unmatched. The CDR3 runs to 12 residues. Germline V gene lookup returns CDR1 LGHDT and CDR2 YNNKEL (reference sequence). DNA for the CDR3: TGTGCCAGCAGCCCGACAGGGGTTGAGCAGTTCTTC. Its protein is CASSPTGVEQFF.

The chain is built from TRBV7-8 and TRBJ2-1, with TRBD1 matching 10 bases. Germline-derived CDR1 and CDR2 are SGHVS and FQNEAQ. The V segment lost 5 bases and the J segment 3 bases; nucleotides outside the gene matches: 10. The CDR3 runs to 17 residues. CDR3 in DNA: TGTGCCAGCAGCCCTACCCTGACAGGGGGCAACTACAATGAGCAGTTCTTC. As protein: CASSPTLTGGNYNEQFF.

The chain uses TRBV12-3 or TRBV12-4 and TRBJ2-3; 10 positions agree with TRBD1. V shed 6 bases, J shed 5 bases, and the junction held 14 bases outside the gene matches. The CDR3 is 17 residues long. The CDR3 sequence: CASRGGSGTGDGDTQYF. The CDR3 coding sequence is TGTGCCAGCAGGGGGGGGTCCGGGACAGGGGATGGAGATACGCAGTATTTT.

The chain is built from TRBV6-5 and TRBJ2-7; 7 positions agree with TRBD2. V lost 6 bases to trimming and J lost 4 bases; unmatched junction nucleotides: 9. From germline, CDR1 is MNHEY and CDR2 SVGAGI. The CDR3 is 14 residues long. CDR3 protein: CASRAGGRRYEQYF. The CDR3 DNA follows: TGTGCCAGCAGAGCCGGCGGGAGAAGGTACGAGCAGTACTTC.

This chain connects TRBV11-3 to TRBJ2-3, with TRBD1 matching over 12 bases. The CDR3 runs 17 residues. Germline loops: CDR1 SGHNT, CDR2 YENEEA. With 4 bases clipped from V and 3 bases from J, the junction kept 8 bases outside the gene matches. As DNA, the CDR3 is TGTGCCAGCAGCTCCGGGACAGGGGGCTTATGGACAGATACGCAGTATTTT. This sequence encodes CASSSGTGGLWTDTQYF.

This rearrangement joins TRBV10-3 to TRBJ1-5; 9 bases agree with TRBD1. J was trimmed by 7 bases and V by 10 bases; bases with no gene match: 17. Germline V CDR1 and CDR2: ENHRY, SYGVKD. The CDR3 consists of 16 residues. The CDR3, as DNA: TGTGCCACGGGAAGCCGAGCCGGGACAGGGTGGCAGCCCCAGCATTTT. Encoded protein: CATGSRAGTGWQPQHF.

The chain carries TRBV10-3 and TRBJ2-4; 9 nucleotides agree with TRBD2. V trimming: 6 bases; J trimming: 6 bases; junction bases outside the gene matches: 12. Germline V gene lookup returns CDR1 ENHRY and CDR2 SYGVKD. The CDR3 sequence is 16 residues long. The CDR3 DNA reads TGTGCCATCAGCGGGCGGGGGGGCCTGCTCGGAAACATTCAGTACTTC. As protein: CAISGRGGLLGNIQYF.

The chain uses TRBV11-2 and TRBJ2-4; D not resolved. V was cut by 6 bases and J by 2 bases, with 8 bases left in between. CDR3 length: 13 residues. CDR1 SGHAT and CDR2 FQNNGV come from the germline V gene. CDR3 region: CASRSVSKNIQYF. In DNA form, the CDR3 reads TGTGCCAGCAGATCCGTATCCAAAAACATTCAGTACTTC.

The V gene is TRBV5-1, the J gene TRBJ2-1, with 10 bases aligning to TRBD2. Unmatched junction bases numbered 12, after V lost 4 bases and J lost 8 bases. CDR3 length: 16 residues. Per the germline V gene, CDR1 is SGHRS and CDR2 is YFSETQ. Here the CDR3 reads CASSPKRSSGSDEQFF. CDR3 nucleotides: TGCGCCAGCAGCCCCAAACGCTCTAGCGGGAGCGATGAGCAGTTCTTC.

This clonotype was found a few times. V and J are TRBV4-3 and TRBJ2-7, with D possibly matching TRBD1 (5 bases). The CDR3 spans 15 residues. The ends were cut back, 1 base at V and 4 bases at J, with 14 bases in the middle. Per germline, CDR1 LGHNA and CDR2 YSLEER. DNA of the CDR3: TGCGCCAGCAGCCAAGCGGTTCAGGGATCGTACGAGCAGTACTTC. Its protein product is CASSQAVQGSYEQYF.

The chain recombines TRBV7-2 with TRBJ2-1; no clear D gene. This CDR3 spans 15 amino acids. The V end was cut by 2 bases, the J end by 4 bases, with 12 bases between. Per germline, CDR1 SGHTA and CDR2 FQGNSA. The CDR3 here is CASSLTARSYNEQFF. Here the CDR3 DNA reads TGTGCCAGCAGCTTAACGGCCAGGTCATACAATGAGCAGTTCTTC. The complete variable domain, with remaining parts taken from reference TRBV7-2 and TRBJ2-1, reads GAGVSQSPSNKVTEKGKDVELRCDPISGHTALYWYRQSLGQGLEFLIYFQGNSAPDKSGLPSDRFSAERTGGSVSTLTIQRTQQEDSAVYLCASSLTARSYNEQFFGPGTRLTVL.

This clonotype occurred many times. The germline gene is not matched at one end of the junction; a read error may be the cause. V usage is TRBV5-1 and J usage is TRBJ2-5, with D uncertain. This CDR3 is built from 12 residues. Per germline, CDR1 SGHRS and CDR2 YFSETQ. CDR3 sequence: CASSLNQETQYF. The CDR3, as DNA: TGCGCCAGCAGCCTGAACCAGGAGACCCAGTACTTC.

This clonotype has only a few counts. This chain uses TRBV7-2 with TRBJ2-5; D gene uncertain. Germline CDR1 SGHTA, CDR2 FQGNSA. The length of the CDR3 is 13 residues. Between the trimmed V and J ends, which lost 5 bases and 0 bases, there was a span of 7 bases. Here the CDR3 DNA reads TGTGCCAGCAGCACCCTGTACCAAGAGACCCAGTACTTC. Residues: CASSTLYQETQYF.

The chain joins TRBV5-5 to TRBJ2-7, with 9 bases matching TRBD1. From germline, CDR1 is SGHKS and CDR2 YYEKEE (reference sequence). CDR3 size: 14 residues. Germline trimming cut 4 bases from V and 6 bases from J; bases unmatched to any gene: 8. CDR3 region: CASSLTGTGSEQYF. CDR3 bases: TGTGCCAGCAGCCTTACCGGGACAGGGTCCGAGCAGTACTTC.

J is TRBJ2-5 and V is TRBV4-1; perhaps TRBD2 as D (5 bases). Germline V CDR1 and CDR2: MGHRA, YSYEKL. This CDR3 is built from 18 residues. V dropped 0 bases and J dropped 2 bases, with 19 bases sitting between them. The CDR3 DNA reads TGCGCCAGCAGCCAAGATAATGGCGCTAGCCTTCCACAAGAGACCCAGTACTTC. Amino acid sequence: CASSQDNGASLPQETQYF.

In its sample, this clonotype was seen a few times. V usage is TRBV5-1 and J usage is TRBJ2-5, with TRBD2 identical over 8 bases. CDR1 is SGHRS and CDR2 is YFSETQ in the germline V gene. There are 14 residues in the CDR3. J gave up 4 bases and V 3 bases, and 5 bases lay outside the gene matches. CDR3 bases: TGCGCCAGCAGCTACGAGACTAGCGTAGAGACCCAGTACTTC. It translates to CASSYETSVETQYF.

V is TRBV6-5 and J is TRBJ2-5; D perhaps matches TRBD2 (5 bases). The V and J ends lost 0 bases and 5 bases respectively, with 13 bases between them. Germline CDR1 and CDR2: MNHEY and SVGAGI. The CDR3 covers 15 residues. This CDR3 reads CASSYSRVARETQYF. The CDR3 DNA sequence: TGTGCCAGCAGTTACTCGAGGGTAGCGAGGGAGACCCAGTACTTC.

The chain combines TRBV2 with TRBJ2-5; 11 nucleotides agree with TRBD2. The J call is in doubt because the DNA end fits TRBJ2-7 better. The CDR3 is made up of 18 amino acids. From germline, CDR1 is SNHLY and CDR2 FYNNEI. Here the CDR3 reads CASSVAGTSGLSSYEQYV. The CDR3 nucleotides read TGTGCCAGCAGTGTAGCCGGGACTAGCGGCCTCTCGAGCTACGAGCAGTACGTC.

The gene calls are TRBV20-1 and TRBJ1-1, with D perhaps TRBD1 (5 bases). V lost 5 bases to trimming and J lost 6 bases, with 13 bases between them. This CDR3 is built from 12 residues. CDR1 is DFQATT and CDR2 is SNEGSKA in the germline V gene (reference sequence). In nucleotides, the CDR3 is TGCAGTGCTCTGGGACGTGTGGCTGAAGCTTTCTTT. This translates into CSALGRVAEAFF.

The chain joins TRBV5-1 to TRBJ2-7; 12 bases are a match to TRBD2. The J call may be in error: the DNA end matches TRBJ2-5 better. The germline CDR1 and CDR2 sequences are SGHRS and YFSETQ. The CDR3 loop spans 14 amino acids. The CDR3 loop is CASSLAGGAETQYF. The DNA of the CDR3 is TGCGCCAGCAGCCTAGCGGGAGGGGCAGAGACCCAGTACTTC.

The genes are TRBV5-1 and TRBJ1-1; no firm D call. The CDR3 runs to 14 residues. Trimming left V 0 bases short and J 5 bases short, with 11 bases between. Germline V lookup: CDR1 SGHRS, CDR2 YFSETQ. DNA for the CDR3: TGCGCCAGCAGCTTGGGTTCGGGAATGACTGAAGCTTTCTTT. Translated, it gives CASSLGSGMTEAFF.

The V gene is TRBV20-1, the J gene TRBJ2-1, with a possible D match to TRBD1 (7 bases). Deletions cut 0 bases from V and 0 bases from J, with 12 bases between. Germline V gene sequence: CDR1 DFQATT, CDR2 SNEGSKA (reference sequence). This CDR3 has 16 amino acids. In nucleotides, the CDR3 is TGCAGTGCTAGAGACCCCCAGGGGGGCTCCTACAATGAGCAGTTCTTC. This encodes CSARDPQGGSYNEQFF.

V is TRBV6-2 or TRBV6-3 and J is TRBJ1-5; TRBD1 might be the D (6 bases). Germline-derived CDR1 and CDR2 are MNHEY and SVGEGT. CDR3 length equals 17 residues. V gave up 0 bases and J gave up 1 base, with 13 bases separating them. The CDR3 region has the DNA TGTGCCAGCAGTTACTCGACGATAGGGGGGAGCAATCAGCCCCAGCATTTT. It specifies CASSYSTIGGSNQPQHF.